The 31 T cell receptor beta chains below were found in one sample sequenced in a study of persistence of HIV-infected CD4 T cells (dated by TCRdb to the early 2020s). The immunoSEQ hsTCRB assay version 4 in survey mode was used to sequence TCRbeta repertoires from genomic DNA. Sourced from immuneACCESS, this table was stored by TCRdb with only in-frame sequences that have V and J called. A share of the clones is absent; for the studies checked, an unresolved V gene accounts for under half, and the remainder has no known explanation. The sample table shows 30,000 to 35,000 clones, and approximately 85% are seen once. The ten top clones hold about a sixth of the sample. The treatment or condition label corresponds to: suppressive antiretroviral therapy. A pool of overlapping HIV-1 Gag 15-mer peptides was used at 0.8 to 1 ug per peptide per mL for cell stimulation. Memory populations depleted of antigen-responding cells were obtained by sorting nonresponding CD40L-negative CD69-negative CD45RO-high memory CD4+ T cells.

Their antigens remain unidentified. The source was CD4+ T cells sorted from PBMCs after approximately 19-hour stimulation, collected from a patient who received antiretroviral therapy. Explained via the paper, the cell subset or site label denotes: CD40L-CD69- CD45RO-high memory CD4 T cells not responding to Gag peptides. These receptors originate from an adult woman with HIV who was CMV-seropositive.

This chain links TRBV9 with TRBJ2-1, with D possibly TRBD2 on 6 matching bases. V lost 0 bases and J 5 bases, leaving 18 bases between the germline ends. The germline CDR1 and CDR2 sequences are SGDLS and YYNGEE. The CDR3 contains 17 residues. The CDR3 region is CASSVEMAGSLHNEQFF. The CDR3 bases are TGTGCCAGCAGCGTAGAAATGGCGGGATCCCTCCACAATGAGCAGTTCTTC.

The CDR3 coding sequence is TGCGCCAGCAGCCAGGACAGGGTCTCAGGGGCCAACGTCCTGACTTTC. Protein: CASSQDRVSGANVLTF. V gene TRBV4-3 combines with J gene TRBJ2-6, with 8 nucleotides matching TRBD1. The germline CDR1 and CDR2 sequences are LGHNA and YSLEER. After removal of 3 bases from V and 4 bases from J, the junction contained 5 bases not matched to a gene. This CDR3 comprises 16 residues.

V gene TRBV6-4 combines with J gene TRBJ1-2; 7 bases map to TRBD1. The CDR3 length is 13 residues. Germline CDR1 and CDR2: MRHNA and SNTAGT. V trimming: 7 bases; J trimming: 6 bases; junction bases outside the gene matches: 8. CDR3 nucleotide sequence: TGTGCCAGCAAGGGACAGCGGCACGATGGCTACACCTTC. Translation: CASKGQRHDGYTF.

This chain connects TRBV4-1 to TRBJ1-1, with D perhaps matching TRBD1 (5 bases). This CDR3 has 15 amino acids. Trimming removed 0 bases at V and 8 bases at J, with 16 bases between. Germline V gene data show CDR1 as MGHRA and CDR2 as YSYEKL. The CDR3 DNA follows: TGCGCCAGCAGCCAAGATACAGGACCCCTAACCGAAGCTTTCTTT. Its protein is CASSQDTGPLTEAFF.

In this sample, this clone turned up once. This chain connects TRBV5-1 to TRBJ1-4, with D tentatively TRBD1 (6 bases). Trimming cost V 7 bases and J 8 bases, with 15 bases left between them. The CDR3 sequence is 13 residues long. Germline V gives CDR1 SGHRS, CDR2 YFSETQ. The DNA for the CDR3 is TGCGCCAGCGGGCCAGGGGAAGGAGAAAAACTGTTTTTT. The encoded protein is CASGPGEGEKLFF.

The V and J genes are TRBV27 and TRBJ1-1; D remains ambiguous. V gave up 5 bases and J gave up 1 base, with 14 bases separating them. CDR1 is MNHEY, CDR2 SMNVEV, per germline (reference sequence). The CDR3 runs to 15 residues. This CDR3 reads CASSTLGLANTEAFF. CDR3 nucleotide sequence: TGTGCCAGCAGTACGCTCGGCCTTGCGAACACTGAAGCTTTCTTT.

The V and J genes are TRBV29-1 and TRBJ2-7; D may be TRBD2 (5 bases). V was clipped by 5 bases and J by 6 bases, with 14 bases between them. This CDR3 has 12 amino acids. Per the germline V gene, CDR1 is SQVTM and CDR2 is ANQGSEA. The CDR3, as DNA: TGCAGCGTTATAAATCGGGGAAGCGAGCAGTACTTC. Translated, it gives CSVINRGSEQYF.

For the CDR3, the DNA is TGTGCCAGCAGTGACATGGGCAGTAGCACAGATACGCAGTATTTT. Its protein is CASSDMGSSTDTQYF. The chain links TRBV6-1 to TRBJ2-3; no clear D. V was shortened by 3 bases and J by 0 bases, with 10 bases between the two germline ends. The CDR3 length is 15 residues. In germline, CDR1 is MNHNS, CDR2 SASEGT.

The rearrangement links TRBV5-6 to TRBJ2-2; 10 bases are a match to TRBD1. Per the germline V gene, CDR1 is SGHDT and CDR2 is YYEEEE. This CDR3 region has 15 residues. V was clipped by 2 bases and J by 4 bases; unmatched bases: 2. CDR3 amino acids: CASSFRTGGTGELFF. The CDR3 DNA sequence: TGTGCCAGCAGCTTTCGGACAGGGGGCACCGGGGAGCTGTTTTTT.

The V call is TRBV7-9, the J call TRBJ1-2, with D unresolved. From germline, CDR1 is SEHNR and CDR2 FQNEAQ (reference sequence). The CDR3 totals 13 residues. Trimming took 2 bases from V and 7 from J, leaving 11 bases between them. The CDR3 DNA reads TGTGCCAGCAGCTTACAGGAATCTGGTGGCTACACCTTC. Amino acid sequence: CASSLQESGGYTF.

The chain carries TRBV14 and TRBJ1-1; TRBD1 matches 9 bases. Unmatched junction bases numbered 10, after V lost 4 bases and J lost 4 bases. Germline CDR1 is SGHDN and CDR2 is FVKESK. CDR3 length: 16 residues. The CDR3 sequence: CASSPGTGSWVTEAFF. In nucleotides, the CDR3 is TGTGCCAGCAGCCCTGGGACAGGGAGTTGGGTCACTGAAGCTTTCTTT.

J is TRBJ2-3 and V is TRBV11-3; D not certain. The V end was cut by 1 base, the J end by 4 bases, with 9 bases between. The CDR3 extends over 14 amino acids. The germline gives CDR1 SGHNT, CDR2 YENEEA. CDR3 sequence (DNA): TGTGCCAGCAGCTTAGGCAGAACTTCAGATACGCAGTATTTT. Translation: CASSLGRTSDTQYF.

V and J are TRBV2 and TRBJ2-3, with 7 nucleotides matching TRBD2. The CDR3 contains 14 residues. Germline trimming cut 6 bases from V and 1 base from J; bases unmatched to any gene: 4. Per germline, CDR1 SNHLY and CDR2 FYNNEI. The CDR3 DNA reads TGTGCCAGCAGGGAGGGAGGGGGCACAGATACGCAGTATTTT. It codes for CASREGGGTDTQYF.

This chain links TRBV18 with TRBJ1-5; D not resolved. Germline assignment: CDR1 KGHSH and CDR2 LQKENI. The CDR3 runs to 19 residues. The ends were cut back, 5 bases at V and 1 base at J, with 24 bases in the middle. CDR3 sequence reads: CASSSRFPTVSISNQPQHF. The CDR3, as DNA: TGTGCCAGCTCATCGCGTTTCCCAACAGTTTCCATCAGCAATCAGCCCCAGCATTTT.

The chain is built from TRBV30 and TRBJ2-2; a possible D gene is TRBD2 (5 bases). Trimming cost V 4 bases and J 5 bases, with 11 bases left between them. CDR1 and CDR2 (germline): GTSNPN, SVGIG (reference sequence). This CDR3 region has 13 residues. The CDR3 coding sequence is TGTGCCTGGAATTTGGGGAGTACCGGGGAGCTGTTTTTT. It specifies CAWNLGSTGELFF.

The CDR3 protein is CASSSDYYSYNEQFF. The CDR3 region has the DNA TGTGCCAGCAGCTCCGACTACTACTCCTACAATGAGCAGTTCTTC. The rearrangement uses TRBV7-8 and TRBJ2-1, with a tentative D call TRBD2 (5 bases). Between the trimmed V and J ends, which lost 4 bases and 0 bases, there was a span of 10 bases. CDR1 and CDR2 (germline): SGHVS, FQNEAQ. This CDR3 comprises 15 residues.

V usage is TRBV6-2 or TRBV6-3 and J usage is TRBJ2-1; 8 nucleotides line up with TRBD1. From germline, CDR1 is MNHEY and CDR2 SVGEGT. The CDR3 consists of 11 residues. After removal of 6 bases from V and 10 bases from J, the junction contained 2 bases not matched to a gene. The CDR3 DNA reads as TGTGCCAGCAGCTGGGACAGGGAGCAGTTCTTC. It yields the protein CASSWDREQFF.

This clone appeared a single time. The chain couples TRBV7-2 to TRBJ1-5; tentatively, D is TRBD1 (5 bases). This CDR3 is 15 amino acids long. V was cut by 5 bases and J by 2 bases, with 13 bases left in between. CDR1 is SGHTA and CDR2 is FQGNSA in the germline V gene. CDR3 nucleotides: TGTGCCAGCAGCCAAATGGGGGGGGGCAATCAGCCCCAGCATTTT. As protein: CASSQMGGGNQPQHF. Full variable domain (missing parts from reference TRBV7-2 and TRBJ1-5): GAGVSQSPSNKVTEKGKDVELRCDPISGHTALYWYRQSLGQGLEFLIYFQGNSAPDKSGLPSDRFSAERTGGSVSTLTIQRTQQEDSAVYLCASSQMGGGNQPQHFGDGTRLSIL.

The J gene is TRBJ2-6, the V gene TRBV30, with 7 nucleotides matching TRBD1. With 3 bases clipped from V and 2 bases from J, the junction kept 4 bases outside the gene matches. This CDR3 contains 15 residues. Germline V gene data show CDR1 as GTSNPN and CDR2 as SVGIG (reference sequence). CDR3 in DNA: TGTGCCTGGAGCGCCGGGACAGCTGGGGCCAACGTCCTGACTTTC. Its translation: CAWSAGTAGANVLTF.

This clone has only a few counts. The J gene is TRBJ1-3, the V gene TRBV28; 8 nucleotides align to TRBD1. CDR3 length: 15 residues. Germline-derived CDR1 and CDR2 are MDHEN and SYDVKM. The junction had 8 bases not matched to a gene; V was cut back by 6 bases and J by 4 bases. The CDR3 here is CASRTSGGPGNTIYF. The CDR3 DNA reads as TGTGCCAGCAGGACCTCAGGGGGCCCAGGAAACACCATATATTTT.

The chain recombines TRBV4-3 with TRBJ2-4; no reliable D call. The length of the CDR3 is 18 residues. Germline V lookup: CDR1 LGHNA, CDR2 YSLEER. V lost 1 base to trimming and J lost 3 bases, with 19 bases between them. CDR3 residues: CASSQAKGSGEIKNIQYF. CDR3 nucleotide sequence: TGCGCCAGCAGCCAAGCAAAAGGCAGTGGGGAAATCAAAAACATTCAGTACTTC.

The chain couples TRBV2 to TRBJ2-7; D is ambiguous. The germline V gene has CDR1 SNHLY and CDR2 FYNNEI. Trimming pared 4 bases from V and 3 bases from J, leaving 4 bases between. The CDR3 has 11 residues. The CDR3 protein is CASSGGYEQYF. CDR3 DNA sequence: TGTGCCAGCAGTGGAGGCTACGAGCAGTACTTC.

J is TRBJ2-3 and V is TRBV24-1; 7 nucleotides line up with TRBD1. Germline CDR1 KGHDR, CDR2 SFDVKD. Trimming removed 4 bases from V and 2 bases from J; junction bases left unmatched: 8. There are 16 residues in the CDR3. CDR3: CATSDYRGWPTDTQYF. CDR3 sequence (DNA): TGTGCCACCAGTGACTACAGGGGTTGGCCCACAGATACGCAGTATTTT.

The chain employs TRBV7-9 and TRBJ2-1, with 8 bases matching TRBD2. Germline V gene lookup returns CDR1 SEHNR and CDR2 FQNEAQ (reference sequence). V was clipped by 0 bases and J by 6 bases; unmatched bases: 7. The CDR3 runs to 16 residues. The DNA of the CDR3 is TGTGCCAGCAGCTTAGCGGGCGGGGGGCCCTCCAATGAGCAGTTCTTC. Translating it yields CASSLAGGGPSNEQFF.

The CDR3 region is CASKQEQGTDTQYF. CDR3 DNA sequence: TGCGCCAGCAAACAAGAACAGGGGACAGATACGCAGTATTTT. The V gene is TRBV5-1, the J gene TRBJ2-3; TRBD1 agrees at 7 bases. Germline V gives CDR1 SGHRS, CDR2 YFSETQ. This CDR3 contains 14 residues. V was clipped by 6 bases and J by 3 bases; unmatched bases: 7.

A few counts support this clone. The rearrangement joins TRBV24-1 to TRBJ2-5, with D perhaps being TRBD1 or TRBD2 (6 bases each). CDR1 is KGHDR and CDR2 is SFDVKD in the germline V gene. There are 19 residues in the CDR3. V was cut by 3 bases and J by 1 base, with 23 bases left in between. CDR3 coding DNA: TGTGCCACCAGTGATATCCAACCCTCGAGGAAGGGGGGCCAAGAGACCCAGTACTTC. Translation: CATSDIQPSRKGGQETQYF.

This rearrangement joins TRBV2 to TRBJ2-4, with TRBD1 identical over 10 bases. The CDR3 runs to 19 residues. Germline CDR1 reads SNHLY; CDR2 reads FYNNEI. The ends lost 3 bases at V and 0 bases at J; junction bases unmatched: 11. This CDR3 is CASSDRVGTGAIAKNIQYF. The CDR3 nucleotides are TGTGCCAGCAGTGATCGAGTCGGGACAGGGGCCATAGCCAAAAACATTCAGTACTTC.

The chain carries TRBV18 and TRBJ1-2; D not resolved. V dropped 3 bases and J dropped 2 bases, with 13 bases sitting between them. The CDR3 consists of 15 residues. CDR1 and CDR2 from the germline V gene are KGHSH and LQKENI. The CDR3 nucleotides are TGTGCCAGCTCACCGACTAATCTGGGGAACTATGGCTACACCTTC. Translating it yields CASSPTNLGNYGYTF.

The chain combines TRBV9 with TRBJ2-5; D gene unclear. The germline gives CDR1 SGDLS, CDR2 YYNGEE. Trimming removed 0 bases from V and 3 bases from J, with 12 bases in between. The CDR3 contains 15 residues. In nucleotides, the CDR3 is TGTGCCAGCAGCGTAGGAGCAGCGTCGAAAGAGACCCAGTACTTC. It encodes CASSVGAASKETQYF. The complete variable domain, with remaining parts taken from reference TRBV9 and TRBJ2-5, reads DSGVTQTPKHLITATGQRVTLRCSPRSGDLSVYWYQQSLDQGLQFLIQYYNGEERAKGNILERFSAQQFPDLHSELNLSSLELGDSALYFCASSVGAASKETQYFGPGTRLLVL.

The CDR3 loop reads CASSIGGPNYGYTF. The CDR3 coding sequence is TGTGCCAGCAGCATAGGGGGACCAAACTATGGCTACACCTTC. The chain joins TRBV7-9 to TRBJ1-2, with a weak D call TRBD1 (6 bases). This CDR3 comprises 14 residues. Trimming removed 5 bases from V and 2 bases from J, with 12 bases in between. In germline, CDR1 is SEHNR, CDR2 FQNEAQ (reference sequence).

In this sample, this clone turned up once. The chain is built from TRBV29-1 and TRBJ2-7; 7 bases match TRBD1. The germline CDR1 and CDR2 sequences are SQVTM and ANQGSEA. V was clipped by 5 bases and J by 2 bases; unmatched bases: 6. The CDR3 is 13 amino acids. The CDR3 reads CSVHGTAAYEQYF. The CDR3, as DNA: TGCAGCGTTCACGGGACAGCTGCCTACGAGCAGTACTTC.